What follows is one T cell receptor (beta chain) and its context. Its antigen is unknown. The data originate from a study of T cell responses to AZD1222 COVID-19 vaccine. Points from the study as a whole: The study reported that nearly half of spike-specific TCRs target unmutated variant regions. Dominant at 160-218 and 743-854, vaccine-associated CD4 TCRs also spanned spike.

This table comes from immunoSEQ multiplex PCR, and its TCRdb copy is limited to in-frame clones, with some not included. The profile shows around 160,000 clones, about 91% of them singletons. The CDR3 runs to 14 residues. This TCR was recovered from an adult who received the AZD1222 COVID-19 vaccine. The rearrangement uses TRBV21-1 and TRBJ1-4; the table's D call, TRBD1, has no DNA check behind it. TRBV21-1 constitutes a pseudogene. The sequencing here drew on peripheral blood, taken 28 days after the second AZD1222 dose. In nucleotides, the CDR3 is TGTGCCAGCCCCAGGGGGCTATTGAGTGAAAAACTGTTTTTT. This codes for CASPRGLLSEKLFF.